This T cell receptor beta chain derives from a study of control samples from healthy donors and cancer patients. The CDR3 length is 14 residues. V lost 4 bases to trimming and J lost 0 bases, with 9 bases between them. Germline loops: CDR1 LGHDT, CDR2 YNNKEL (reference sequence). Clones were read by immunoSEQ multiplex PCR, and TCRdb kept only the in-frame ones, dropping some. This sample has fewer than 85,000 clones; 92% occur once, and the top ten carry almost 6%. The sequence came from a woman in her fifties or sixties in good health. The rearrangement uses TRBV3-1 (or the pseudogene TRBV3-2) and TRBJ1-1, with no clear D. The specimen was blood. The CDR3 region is CASSPRPMNTEAFF. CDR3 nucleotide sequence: TGTGCCAGCAGCCCCCGGCCCATGAACACTGAAGCTTTCTTT.